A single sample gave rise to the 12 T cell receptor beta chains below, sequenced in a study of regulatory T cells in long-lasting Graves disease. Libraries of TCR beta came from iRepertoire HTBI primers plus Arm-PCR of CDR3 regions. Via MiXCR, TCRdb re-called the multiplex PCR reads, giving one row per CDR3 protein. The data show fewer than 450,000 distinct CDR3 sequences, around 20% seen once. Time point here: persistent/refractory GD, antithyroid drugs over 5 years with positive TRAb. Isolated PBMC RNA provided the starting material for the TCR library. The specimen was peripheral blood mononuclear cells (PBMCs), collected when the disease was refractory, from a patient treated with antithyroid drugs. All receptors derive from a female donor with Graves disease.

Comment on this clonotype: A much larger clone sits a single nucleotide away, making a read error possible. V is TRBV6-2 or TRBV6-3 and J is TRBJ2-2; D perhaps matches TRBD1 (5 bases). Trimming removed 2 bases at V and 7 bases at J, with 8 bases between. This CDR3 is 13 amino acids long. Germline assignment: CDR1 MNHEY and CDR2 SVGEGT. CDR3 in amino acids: CASSYMQGGELFF. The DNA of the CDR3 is TGTGCCAGCAGTTACATGCAGGGCGGGGAGCTGTTTTTT.

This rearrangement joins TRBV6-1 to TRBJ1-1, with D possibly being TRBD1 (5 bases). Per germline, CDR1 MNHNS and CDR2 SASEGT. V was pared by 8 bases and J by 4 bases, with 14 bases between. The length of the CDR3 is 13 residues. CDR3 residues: CASVPGRSTEAFF. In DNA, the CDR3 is TGTGCCAGCGTCCCGGGGCGCTCCACTGAAGCTTTCTTT.

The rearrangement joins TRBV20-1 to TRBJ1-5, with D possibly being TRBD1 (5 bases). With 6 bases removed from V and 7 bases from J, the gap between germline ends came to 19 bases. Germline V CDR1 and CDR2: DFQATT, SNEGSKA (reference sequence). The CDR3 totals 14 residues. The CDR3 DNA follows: TGCAGTGCAGGGCCGGGACTACCCAAACAGCCCCAGCATTTT. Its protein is CSAGPGLPKQPQHF.

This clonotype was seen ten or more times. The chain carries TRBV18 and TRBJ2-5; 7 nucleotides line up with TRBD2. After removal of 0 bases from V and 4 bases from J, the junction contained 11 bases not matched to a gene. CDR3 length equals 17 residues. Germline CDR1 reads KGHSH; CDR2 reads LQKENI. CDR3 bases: TGTGCCAGCTCACCACCGGTTTCCAGCGGGATGGGAGAGACCCAGTACTTC. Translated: CASSPPVSSGMGETQYF. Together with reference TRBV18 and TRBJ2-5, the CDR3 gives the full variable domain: NAGVMQNPRHLVRRRGQEARLRCSPMKGHSHVYWYRQLPEEGLKFMVYLQKENIIDESGMPKERFSAEFPKEGPSILRIQQVVRGDSAAYFCASSPPVSSGMGETQYFGPGTRLLVL.

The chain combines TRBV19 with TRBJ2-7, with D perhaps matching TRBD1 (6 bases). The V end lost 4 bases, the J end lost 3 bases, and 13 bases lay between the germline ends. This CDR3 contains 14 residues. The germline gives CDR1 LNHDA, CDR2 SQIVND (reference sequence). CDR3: CASSRPGHIYEQYF. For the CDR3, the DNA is TGTGCCAGTAGTAGGCCGGGACACATCTACGAGCAGTACTTC.

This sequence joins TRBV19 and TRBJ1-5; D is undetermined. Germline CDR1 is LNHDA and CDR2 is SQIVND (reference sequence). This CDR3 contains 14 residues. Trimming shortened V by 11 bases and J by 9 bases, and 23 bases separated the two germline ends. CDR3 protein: CAGLGDDGHRPQHF. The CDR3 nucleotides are TGTGCCGGCCTTGGTGACGACGGCCATCGGCCCCAGCATTTT. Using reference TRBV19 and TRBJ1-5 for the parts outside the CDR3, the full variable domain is DGGITQSPKYLFRKEGQNVTLSCEQNLNHDAMYWYRQDPGQGLRLIYYSQIVNDFQKGDIAEGYSVSREKKESFPLTVTSAQKNPTAFYLCAGLGDDGHRPQHFGDGTRLSIL.

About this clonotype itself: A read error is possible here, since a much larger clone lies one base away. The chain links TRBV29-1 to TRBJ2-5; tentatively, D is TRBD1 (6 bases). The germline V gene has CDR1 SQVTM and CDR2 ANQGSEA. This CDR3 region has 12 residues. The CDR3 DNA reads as TGCAGCGTTGGGTCAGGGGTCGAGACCCGGTACTTC. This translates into CSVGSGVETRYF.

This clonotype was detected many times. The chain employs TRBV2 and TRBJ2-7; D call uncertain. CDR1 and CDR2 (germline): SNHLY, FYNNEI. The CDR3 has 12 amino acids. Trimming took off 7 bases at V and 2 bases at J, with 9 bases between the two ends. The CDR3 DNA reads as TGTGCCAGCAACGCGCGCACCTACGAGCAGTACTTC. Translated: CASNARTYEQYF.

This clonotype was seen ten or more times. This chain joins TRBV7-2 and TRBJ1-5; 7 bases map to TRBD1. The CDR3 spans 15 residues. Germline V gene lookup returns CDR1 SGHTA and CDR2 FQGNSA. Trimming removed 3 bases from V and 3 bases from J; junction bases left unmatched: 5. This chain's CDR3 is CASSFTTGYNQPQHF. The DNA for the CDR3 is TGTGCCAGCAGCTTTACGACAGGGTACAATCAGCCCCAGCATTTT.

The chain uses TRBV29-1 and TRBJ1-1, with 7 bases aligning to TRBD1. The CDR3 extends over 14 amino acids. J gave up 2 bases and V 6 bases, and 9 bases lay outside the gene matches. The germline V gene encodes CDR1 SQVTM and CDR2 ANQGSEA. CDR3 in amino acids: CSVPGGRYNTEAFF. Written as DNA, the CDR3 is TGCAGCGTACCAGGGGGTAGGTATAACACTGAAGCTTTCTTT.

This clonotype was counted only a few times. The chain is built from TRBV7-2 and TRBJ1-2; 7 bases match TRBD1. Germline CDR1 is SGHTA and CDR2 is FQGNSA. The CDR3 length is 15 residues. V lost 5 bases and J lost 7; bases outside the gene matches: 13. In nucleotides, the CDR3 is TGTGCCAGCAGCCCCCAGGGGGAGGGGCGGATTGGCTACACCTTC. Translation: CASSPQGEGRIGYTF.

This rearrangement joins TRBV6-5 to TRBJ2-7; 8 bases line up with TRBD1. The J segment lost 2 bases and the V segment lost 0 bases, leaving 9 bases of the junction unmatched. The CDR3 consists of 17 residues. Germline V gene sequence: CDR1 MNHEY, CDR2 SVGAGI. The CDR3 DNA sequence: TGTGCCAGCAGTTACTCGAGTGAATGGACAGGGACCTACGAGCAGTACTTC. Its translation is CASSYSSEWTGTYEQYF.